Presented here are 30 T cell receptor beta chains from one specimen sequenced in a study of human thymus T cells. TCRdb's copy holds only in-frame clones and misses some; the assay was immunoSEQ multiplex PCR. Counted here are approximately 46,000 clones, 95% occurring once; the ten biggest clones make up over 0.15%. What was sequenced was blood. The receptors originated from a girl under two years old with a congenital heart defect but otherwise immunologically healthy.

The genes are TRBV9 and TRBJ1-2; D unclear. Per germline, CDR1 SGDLS and CDR2 YYNGEE. V was trimmed by 2 bases and J by 1 base, leaving 6 bases between them. The CDR3 contains 13 residues. The CDR3 is CASSVQYNYGYTF. For the CDR3, the DNA is TGTGCCAGCAGCGTCCAGTATAACTATGGCTACACCTTC.

The rearrangement links TRBV6-5 to TRBJ2-7; either TRBD1 or TRBD2 may supply D (5 bases each). V was cut by 0 bases and J by 4 bases, with 16 bases left in between. The CDR3 contains 16 residues. CDR1 is MNHEY, CDR2 SVGAGI, per germline. CDR3 nucleotide sequence: TGTGCCAGCAGTTACTCGAATTGGGGGAGCGGATACGAGCAGTACTTC. Translating it yields CASSYSNWGSGYEQYF.

V is TRBV7-2 and J is TRBJ1-1, with a weak D call TRBD1 (6 bases). The V and J ends lost 7 bases and 8 bases respectively, with 17 bases between them. The CDR3 runs 13 residues. Per germline, CDR1 SGHTA and CDR2 FQGNSA. The CDR3 DNA reads as TGTGCCAGCATACATTTGGGCAGGGGCGAAGCTTTCTTT. It yields the protein CASIHLGRGEAFF.

This clone was seen a single time. The chain employs TRBV13 and TRBJ2-7; 7 nucleotides line up with TRBD2. This CDR3 is built from 17 residues. Germline CDR1 is PRHDT and CDR2 is FYEKMQ (reference sequence). The V and J ends lost 0 bases and 2 bases, in that order; junction bases with no gene match: 10. CDR3 amino acids: CASSLGGLAALPYEQYF. The CDR3 DNA reads as TGTGCCAGCAGCTTAGGAGGGCTAGCGGCCCTCCCCTACGAGCAGTACTTC.

V and J are TRBV21-1 and TRBJ2-3; the listed D gene, TRBD1, was not tested against the DNA. TRBV21-1 is reported as a pseudogene. The CDR3 is 15 residues long. CDR3 residues: CASSKEEQDTDTQYF. In DNA, the CDR3 is TGTGCCAGCAGCAAAGAGGAACAGGACACAGATACGCAGTATTTT.

This chain uses TRBV7-9 with TRBJ1-5, with D unresolved. Germline CDR1 is SEHNR and CDR2 is FQNEAQ (reference sequence). V lost 2 bases and J lost 5, with 4 bases in between. The CDR3 is 12 residues long. CDR3 residues: CASSLFDQPQHF. The CDR3 DNA reads TGTGCCAGCAGCTTATTCGATCAGCCCCAGCATTTT.

This clone was seen only a few times. The chain links TRBV19 to TRBJ1-1; D is unresolved. Trimming removed 2 bases at V and 0 bases at J, with 10 bases between. The CDR3 runs to 15 residues. Germline V CDR1 and CDR2: LNHDA, SQIVND (reference sequence). This chain's CDR3 is CASSISPPLNTEAFF. The CDR3 DNA reads as TGTGCCAGTAGTATATCGCCGCCCTTGAACACTGAAGCTTTCTTT.

V is TRBV11-2 and J is TRBJ1-2; D is perhaps TRBD1 (6 bases). This CDR3 has 14 amino acids. The germline V gene encodes CDR1 SGHAT and CDR2 FQNNGV. The V end lost 0 bases, the J end lost 5 bases, and 10 bases lay between the germline ends. The CDR3 nucleotides read TGTGCCAGCAGCTTAGATGGGACACCTTATGGCTACACCTTC. Translating it yields CASSLDGTPYGYTF.

The rearrangement joins TRBV25-1 to TRBJ2-1; D is unclear. Germline CDR1 is MGHDK and CDR2 is SYGVNS. The CDR3 has 14 amino acids. V was trimmed by 2 bases and J by 8 bases, leaving 13 bases between them. In DNA form, the CDR3 reads TGTGCCAGCAGTGAACGAGCCAGTGGTGATGAGCAGTTCTTC. This sequence encodes CASSERASGDEQFF.

The rearrangement links TRBV2 to TRBJ1-6, with 7 bases lining up with TRBD1. The length of the CDR3 is 16 residues. V trimming: 9 bases; J trimming: 7 bases; junction bases outside the gene matches: 15. CDR1 and CDR2 (germline): SNHLY, FYNNEI. The CDR3 DNA is TGTGCCAGAAGGGGGGACAGCCTTGAACGAAATTCACCCCTCCACTTT. Its protein is CARRGDSLERNSPLHF.

This clone has a handful of counts. This chain joins TRBV28 and TRBJ1-1; no reliable D call. Trimming shortened V by 6 bases and J by 1 base, and 9 bases separated the two germline ends. CDR3 length: 13 residues. Germline V gene lookup returns CDR1 MDHEN and CDR2 SYDVKM. The CDR3 reads CASRGVRNTEAFF. CDR3 sequence (DNA): TGTGCCAGCAGGGGAGTTCGGAACACTGAAGCTTTCTTT. The full variable domain, completed using reference TRBV28 and TRBJ1-1, is DVKVTQSSRYLVKRTGEKVFLECVQDMDHENMFWYRQDPGLGLRLIYFSYDVKMKEKGDIPEGYSVSREKKERFSLILESASTNQTSMYLCASRGVRNTEAFFGQGTRLTVV.

This chain connects TRBV19 to TRBJ2-3, with 11 bases aligning to TRBD1. V trimming: 5 bases; J trimming: 7 bases; junction bases outside the gene matches: 8. This CDR3 has 15 residues. Per the germline V gene, CDR1 is LNHDA and CDR2 is SQIVND (reference sequence). CDR3 nucleotides: TGTGCCAGTAGTTCCGGGACAGGGGGACATAATACGCAGTATTTT. It translates to CASSSGTGGHNTQYF.

This clone showed up just once. The V and J genes are TRBV10-3 and TRBJ1-1; weak D call: TRBD1 (6 bases). The V end lost 10 bases, the J end lost 7 bases, and 13 bases lay between the germline ends. This CDR3 is built from 11 residues. Per germline, CDR1 ENHRY and CDR2 SYGVKD. CDR3 sequence (DNA): TGTGCCACTTCCGCAGGGGTTGAAGCTTTCTTT. It encodes CATSAGVEAFF.

The V gene is TRBV7-6, the J gene TRBJ2-1, with D possibly TRBD2 on 6 matching bases. The ends were cut back, 0 bases at V and 7 bases at J, with 16 bases in the middle. From germline, CDR1 is SGHVS and CDR2 FNYEAQ. The CDR3 contains 16 residues. CDR3 coding DNA: TGTGCCAGCAGCTTAGCGTACGAGACTAGAGGTAATGAGCAGTTCTTC. Translation: CASSLAYETRGNEQFF.

The V and J genes are TRBV4-2 and TRBJ2-5; TRBD1 agrees at 11 bases. Germline trimming cut 4 bases from V and 5 bases from J; bases unmatched to any gene: 0. In germline, CDR1 is LGHNA, CDR2 YNFKEQ. The CDR3 spans 13 residues. CDR3 amino acids: CASSRDRGETQYF. The CDR3 DNA is TGTGCCAGCAGCCGGGACAGGGGGGAGACCCAGTACTTC.

The J gene is TRBJ2-3, the V gene TRBV6-5; tentatively, D is TRBD2 (6 bases). Germline lookup yields CDR1 MNHEY and CDR2 SVGAGI. The length of the CDR3 is 15 residues. V was clipped by 6 bases and J by 0 bases, with 13 bases between them. Here the CDR3 reads CASSGTAPSTDTQYF. DNA for the CDR3: TGTGCCAGCAGCGGGACTGCCCCTAGCACAGATACGCAGTATTTT.

The rearrangement links TRBV4-1 to TRBJ2-5; D call uncertain. The V gene's germline CDR1 is MGHRA and CDR2 YSYEKL. The CDR3 extends over 17 amino acids. V dropped 0 bases and J dropped 9 bases, with 23 bases sitting between them. The CDR3 spells CASSQDYSFQVGRAQYF. In nucleotides, the CDR3 is TGCGCCAGCAGCCAAGACTATTCTTTTCAGGTGGGAAGGGCCCAGTACTTC.

This clone came up once. The chain carries TRBV4-2 and TRBJ2-1, with 9 bases lining up with TRBD1. This CDR3 has 16 amino acids. The V gene end was trimmed by 5 bases and the J gene end by 4 bases; junction bases not matched to a gene: 9. Germline V CDR1 and CDR2: LGHNA, YNFKEQ. The CDR3 bases are TGTGCCAGCAGCGGAAGTTGGGACAGGGTTTACAATGAGCAGTTCTTC. This encodes CASSGSWDRVYNEQFF.

The V and J genes are TRBV28 and TRBJ1-2; D gene unclear. V was shortened by 3 bases and J by 8 bases, with 10 bases between the two germline ends. The CDR3 spans 12 residues. The germline V gene encodes CDR1 MDHEN and CDR2 SYDVKM. The CDR3 sequence is CASSFSSRGYTF. The CDR3 coding sequence is TGTGCCAGCAGTTTCAGCTCTAGGGGCTACACCTTC.

The rearrangement links TRBV18 to TRBJ2-7, with D maybe TRBD2 (6 bases). Germline CDR1 KGHSH, CDR2 LQKENI. Trimming took 5 bases from V and 3 from J, leaving 11 bases between them. The CDR3 contains 13 residues. The CDR3 protein is CASSSGTYYEQYF. CDR3 in DNA: TGTGCCAGCTCATCCGGGACTTACTACGAGCAGTACTTC.

The genes are TRBV19 and TRBJ2-7, with D possibly matching TRBD1 (5 bases). Germline loops: CDR1 LNHDA, CDR2 SQIVND (reference sequence). Deletions cut 3 bases from V and 3 bases from J, with 15 bases between. The CDR3 has 15 residues. CDR3 loop: CASSMIGQGNYEQYF. The CDR3 DNA is TGTGCCAGTAGTATGATAGGGCAGGGAAACTACGAGCAGTACTTC. Supplemented by reference TRBV19 and TRBJ2-7, the full variable domain reads DGGITQSPKYLFRKEGQNVTLSCEQNLNHDAMYWYRQDPGQGLRLIYYSQIVNDFQKGDIAEGYSVSREKKESFPLTVTSAQKNPTAFYLCASSMIGQGNYEQYFGPGTRLTVT.

The genes are TRBV11-2 and TRBJ2-2; 8 bases map to TRBD1. The CDR3 has 17 residues. Per the germline V gene, CDR1 is SGHAT and CDR2 is FQNNGV. With V trimmed by 3 bases and J by 5 bases, 11 bases remained unmatched. Here the CDR3 reads CASSFLGQGLITGELFF. The CDR3 DNA reads TGTGCCAGCAGCTTCCTTGGACAGGGATTAATTACCGGGGAGCTGTTTTTT.

The chain is built from TRBV18 and TRBJ1-4, with TRBD1 as a possible D gene (5 bases). Trimming cost V 3 bases and J 5 bases, with 13 bases left between them. The CDR3 sequence is 15 residues long. Germline CDR1 is KGHSH and CDR2 is LQKENI. CDR3 sequence: CASSPGGSKNEKLFF. The CDR3 bases are TGTGCCAGCTCACCTGGGGGGAGTAAAAATGAAAAACTGTTTTTT.

In the case of this clone: The DNA is omitted, as the CDR3 cannot be located on it reliably, and the CDR3 follows TCRdb's listing. This chain connects TRBV5-1 to TRBJ2-7. The CDR3 spans 14 amino acids, including both terminal residues. Germline loops: CDR1 SGHRS, CDR2 YFSETQ. CDR3 sequence: CASSFWEWVYEQYF.

The CDR3 DNA reads as TGTGCCAGCAGCTTAGCGCGCGGCGCTAAGCAGTACTTC. This gives the protein CASSLARGAKQYF. The chain is built from TRBV7-2 and TRBJ2-7; D is unclear. The CDR3 runs to 13 residues. Trimming pared 0 bases from V and 8 bases from J, leaving 11 bases between. The germline V gene has CDR1 SGHTA and CDR2 FQGNSA.

As for this clone: The sample contains more than one DNA sequence encoding this CDR3. J is TRBJ1-2 and V is TRBV27; D perhaps matches TRBD1 (5 bases). The CDR3 is made up of 16 amino acids. Germline values: CDR1 MNHEY, CDR2 SMNVEV (reference sequence). Trimming removed 4 bases from V and 0 bases from J, with 15 bases in between. The CDR3 here is CASSYSGTQANYGYTF. Here the CDR3 DNA reads TGTGCCAGCAGTTACTCCGGGACCCAAGCTAACTATGGCTACACCTTC.

This chain's CDR3 is CASSLVQDYTGREQFF. In nucleotides, the CDR3 is TGTGCCAGCAGCTTAGTCCAGGACTACACCGGGCGTGAGCAGTTCTTC. The chain uses TRBV7-6 and TRBJ2-1; a weak D match, TRBD2 (6 bases). The germline V and J ends were trimmed by 1 base and 9 bases, with 19 bases remaining between them. The CDR3 length is 16 residues. CDR1 and CDR2 (germline): SGHVS, FNYEAQ.

V gene TRBV21-1 combines with J gene TRBJ2-1; the table's TRBD2 call for D was not verified on the DNA. TRBV21-1 is given as a pseudogene. CDR3 length equals 18 residues. CDR3 sequence: CASSKVGPSGLQMNEQFF. CDR3 nucleotides: TGTGCCAGCAGCAAAGTTGGGCCCAGCGGGCTTCAGATGAATGAGCAGTTCTTC.

The V gene is TRBV30, the J gene TRBJ2-1; D may match TRBD1 or TRBD2 (5 bases each). This CDR3 comprises 12 residues. V lost 2 bases, J lost 7 bases, and 9 bases lay in between. The germline gives CDR1 GTSNPN, CDR2 SVGIG (reference sequence). CDR3 amino acids: CAWSLGTNEQFF. DNA for the CDR3: TGTGCCTGGAGTCTAGGGACGAATGAGCAGTTCTTC.

Here the CDR3 DNA reads TGCGCCAGCCGGGGCCCCGGAAACACCATATATTTT. It encodes CASRGPGNTIYF. V is TRBV5-1 and J is TRBJ1-3; TRBD1 might be the D (5 bases). V was pared by 7 bases and J by 4 bases, with 9 bases between. Germline V gene lookup returns CDR1 SGHRS and CDR2 YFSETQ. The CDR3 totals 12 residues.